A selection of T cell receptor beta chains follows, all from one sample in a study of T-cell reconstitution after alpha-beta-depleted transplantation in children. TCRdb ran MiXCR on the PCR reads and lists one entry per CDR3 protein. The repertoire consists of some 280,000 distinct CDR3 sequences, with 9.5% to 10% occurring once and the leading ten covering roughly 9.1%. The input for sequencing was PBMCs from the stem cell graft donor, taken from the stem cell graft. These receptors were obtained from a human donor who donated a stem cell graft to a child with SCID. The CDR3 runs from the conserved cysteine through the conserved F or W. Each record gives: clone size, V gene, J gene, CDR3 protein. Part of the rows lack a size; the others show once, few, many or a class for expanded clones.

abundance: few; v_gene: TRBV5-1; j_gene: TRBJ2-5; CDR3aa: CASSRMNSGETQYF
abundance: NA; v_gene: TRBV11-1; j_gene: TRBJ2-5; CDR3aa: CASTTSRVFGETQYF
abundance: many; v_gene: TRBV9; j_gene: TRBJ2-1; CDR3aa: CASSVGLAGTYNEQFF
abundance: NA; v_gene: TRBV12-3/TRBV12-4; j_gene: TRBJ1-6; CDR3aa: CASRQDGENSPLHF
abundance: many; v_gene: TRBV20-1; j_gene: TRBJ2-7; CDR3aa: CSATGTGLSYEQYF
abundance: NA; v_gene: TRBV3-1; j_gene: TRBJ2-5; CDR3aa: CASSRGSGETQYF
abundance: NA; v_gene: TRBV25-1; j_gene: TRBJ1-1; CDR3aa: CASSEYRDEAFF
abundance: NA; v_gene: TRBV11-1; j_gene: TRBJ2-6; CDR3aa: CASSLEGSDKEWANVLTF
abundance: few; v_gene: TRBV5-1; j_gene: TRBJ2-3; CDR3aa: CASSLAAVTDTQYF
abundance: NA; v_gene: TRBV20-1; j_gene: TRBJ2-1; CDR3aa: CSARKTSGYNEQFF
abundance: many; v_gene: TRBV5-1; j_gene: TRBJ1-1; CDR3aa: CASSLASMNTEAFF
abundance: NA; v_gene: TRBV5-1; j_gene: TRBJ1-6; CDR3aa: CASSLELGTIRSPLHF
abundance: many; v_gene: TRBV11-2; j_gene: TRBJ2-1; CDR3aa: CASSIGLWDEQFF
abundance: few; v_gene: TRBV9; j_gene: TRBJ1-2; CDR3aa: CASSRRTYGYTF
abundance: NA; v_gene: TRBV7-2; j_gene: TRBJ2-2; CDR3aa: CASSLTRASGGMLNTGELFF
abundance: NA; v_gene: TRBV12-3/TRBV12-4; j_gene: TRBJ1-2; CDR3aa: CASSLAGPLDGYTF
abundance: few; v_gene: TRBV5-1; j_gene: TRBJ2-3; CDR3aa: CASMRDRDSDTQYF
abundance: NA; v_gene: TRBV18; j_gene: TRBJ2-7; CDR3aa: CASSLASGEIYEQYF
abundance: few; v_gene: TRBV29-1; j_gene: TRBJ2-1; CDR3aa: CSVDGTAGAYNEQFF
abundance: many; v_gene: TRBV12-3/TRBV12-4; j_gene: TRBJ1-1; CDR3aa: CASSREGAFF
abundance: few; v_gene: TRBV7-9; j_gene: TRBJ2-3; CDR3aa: CASSFVREADTQYF
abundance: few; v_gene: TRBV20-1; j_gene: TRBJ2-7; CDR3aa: CSARIWGGFSEQYF
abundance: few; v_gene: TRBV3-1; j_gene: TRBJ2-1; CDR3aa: CASSRHNEQFF
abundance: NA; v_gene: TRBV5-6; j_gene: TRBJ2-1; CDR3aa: CASSAGLLCNEQFF
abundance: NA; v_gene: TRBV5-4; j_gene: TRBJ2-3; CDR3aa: CASSSVADTQYF
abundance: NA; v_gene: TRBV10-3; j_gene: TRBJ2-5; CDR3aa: CAISEQAPGTQYF
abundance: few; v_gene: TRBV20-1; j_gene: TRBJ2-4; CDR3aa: CSARETGGAKNIQYF
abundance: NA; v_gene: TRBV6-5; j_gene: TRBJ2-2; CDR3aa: CASSYFNGELFF
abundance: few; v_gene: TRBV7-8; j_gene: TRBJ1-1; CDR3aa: CASSLGPALNTEAFF
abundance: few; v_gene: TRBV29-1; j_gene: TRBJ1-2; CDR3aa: CSVYDRVSGYTF
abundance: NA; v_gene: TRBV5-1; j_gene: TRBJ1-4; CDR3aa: CASSSWTADGTTNEKLFF
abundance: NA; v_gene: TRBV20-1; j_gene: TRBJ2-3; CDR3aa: CSARPDRTDTQYF
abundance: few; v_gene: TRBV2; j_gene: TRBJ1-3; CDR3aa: CASSESPGYTIYF
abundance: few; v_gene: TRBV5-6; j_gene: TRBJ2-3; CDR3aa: CASSYAGTGGPDTQYF
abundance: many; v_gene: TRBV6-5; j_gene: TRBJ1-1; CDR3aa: CASRVVPNTEAFF
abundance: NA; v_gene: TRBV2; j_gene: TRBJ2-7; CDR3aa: CASRWTEIAYEQYF
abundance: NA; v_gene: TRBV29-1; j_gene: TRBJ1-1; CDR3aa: CSEAGTGENEAFF
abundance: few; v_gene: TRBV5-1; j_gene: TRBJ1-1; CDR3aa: CASSLGTRGTGGTEAFF
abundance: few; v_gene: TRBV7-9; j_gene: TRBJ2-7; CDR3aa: CASRLQGDYEQYF
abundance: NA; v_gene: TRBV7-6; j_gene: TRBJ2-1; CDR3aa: CASSVRQVGSSYNEQFF
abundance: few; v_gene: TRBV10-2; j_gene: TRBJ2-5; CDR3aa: CASRTSGETQYF